This note documents a single T cell receptor beta chain sequence. Antigen: not known. Germline lookup yields CDR1 SGHRS and CDR2 YFSETQ. J lost 2 bases, V lost 3 bases, and 3 bases had no gene match. The length of the CDR3 is 17 residues. This specimen comes from a study of cytomegalovirus exposure and HLA in healthy donors. Findings and caveats of the study: A likely sequencing artifact accounted for one observed cluster of highly shared sequence variants. Researchers catalogued over 150 TCR beta chains as cytomegalovirus-associated. For most TCR beta V segments, an earlier analysis put the productive rate at about 90% or about 30% of the time.

PCR was performed using 60 Vbeta and 13 Jbeta primers. Some clones are missing from TCRdb's copy, which holds only in-frame ones; the method was immunoSEQ multiplex PCR. The data hold 65,000 to 85,000 clones, with 84% observed a single time. Sequenced: PBMCs. The sequence was obtained from a woman aged 50 to 65 in good health and CMV-seronegative. The chain recombines TRBV5-1 with TRBJ2-1, with TRBD2 matching 15 bases. The CDR3 spells CASSWTSGGAAYNEQFF. CDR3 DNA sequence: TGCGCCAGCAGCTGGACTAGCGGGGGGGCCGCCTACAATGAGCAGTTCTTC.